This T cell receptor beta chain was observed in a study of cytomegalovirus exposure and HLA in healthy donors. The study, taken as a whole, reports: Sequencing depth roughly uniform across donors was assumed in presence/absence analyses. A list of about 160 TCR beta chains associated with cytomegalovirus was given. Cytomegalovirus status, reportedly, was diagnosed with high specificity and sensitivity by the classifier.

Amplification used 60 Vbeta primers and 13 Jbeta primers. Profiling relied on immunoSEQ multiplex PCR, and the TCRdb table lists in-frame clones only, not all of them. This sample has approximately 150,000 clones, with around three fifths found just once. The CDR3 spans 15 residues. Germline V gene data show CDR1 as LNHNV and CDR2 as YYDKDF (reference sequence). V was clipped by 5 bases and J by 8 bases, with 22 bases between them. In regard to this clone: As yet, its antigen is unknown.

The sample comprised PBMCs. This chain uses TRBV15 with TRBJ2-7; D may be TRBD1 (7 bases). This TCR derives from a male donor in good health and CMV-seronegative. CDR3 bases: TGTGCCACCAGCGACCCGGGCAGGGGGGTGACGCAGCAGTACTTC. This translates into CATSDPGRGVTQQYF.